The sequence of this T cell receptor (beta chain) was determined in a study of shared clonotypes between healthy human individuals. Findings of the study overall: Larger estimated richness was generally seen in naive subsets than in memory subsets.

The CDR3 covers 14 residues. CDR1 is MNHNY, CDR2 SVGAGI, per germline (reference sequence). Losses at the gene ends were 6 bases for V and 2 bases for J; bases not matched to a gene: 7. Concerning this clone: The antigen remains unidentified.

Assay: immunoSEQ multiplex PCR; the TCRdb copy retains only in-frame clones and omits some. The sample lists roughly 2.6 million clones, more than 90% occurring once. The chain couples TRBV6-6 to TRBJ2-7, with 7 bases matching TRBD1. Sequences were obtained from naive CD4+ T cells sorted from blood. The subset here: CD45RA+ positively selected. This TCR came from a man aged 18 to 35 in good health. The CDR3 DNA is TGTGCCAGCAGCCCCGGACAGGCGGCCTACGAGCAGTACTTC. Amino acids: CASSPGQAAYEQYF.